The TCR beta chain under discussion was sequenced for a study of molecular identifiers for immune sequencing clone quantification (dated 2018 in TCRdb). In terms of the full investigation: For a replicate experiment, the RNA from either 20,000 or 100,000 naive CD8 T cells was divided into five aliquots, and four of those aliquots went on to sequencing. The study was a methods study using CD8 T cells to benchmark molecular-identifier clustering-based TCR repertoire sequencing (MIDCIRS) and TCR RNA copy counting. General conclusions and limits of the study: Identical TCR molecules sharing a barcode could cause highly expanded clone sizes to be underestimated. About three recovered TCR RNA copies per cell were obtained by modeling, versus roughly 9.1 by digital PCR, implying a capture efficiency of approximately 27%. Spiked-in Jurkat TCR RNA equal to a single cell's worth was reported to be detectable even within one million naive CD8 T cells. Naive libraries contained spiked-in Jurkat TCR RNA (approximately nine copies' worth), which is not part of the donor repertoire. In CMV-specific effector cells, over 99% of molecules were held by clones above 20 RNA copies, whereas under 1% of molecules were held by such clones in naive cells. When barcode sub-clustering was omitted, TCR diversity was inflated by chimeric consensus sequences, with chimeras reaching as high as 47%.

Libraries were built with PCR. Instrument on record: NextSeq 500. Bulk TCR libraries were prepared as previously described, using TCR primers listed in Table S5. The Qiagen AllPrep DNA/RNA kit was used to purify total RNA. Reads from multiple sequencing runs of the same library were pooled before analysis. Per the authors' processing: Reads were retained only if an exact TCR constant sequence was present, and the retained reads were trimmed to 150 nt and grouped according to their 12-nt molecular barcodes. Reads inside each barcode group were sub-clustered using a 15% Levenshtein threshold, and a quality-weighted consensus sequence was constructed for each RNA molecule. Non-functional sequences were excluded, and lower-count sequences lying one edit away from another sequence were also excluded. On the basis of fitting two negative binomial distributions, barcode sub-clusters with fewer than 20% of the maximum read count were discarded. TCRdb's own reprocessing of the public reads used fastp at Q25 and MiXCR and kept productive beta chains. Rows are unified per CDR3 protein, each entry keeping the most common DNA and genes. The V and J calls and clone size are TCRdb's, not the authors'. The sample includes tens of thousands of distinct CDR3 sequences, with 24% observed a single time. Of the sample, around 1% is held by the ten largest clones.

Based on the germline V gene, the CDR1 and CDR2 sequences are MGHRA and YSYEKL. The CDR3, from cysteine to phenylalanine, totals 15 residues. Only CDR3 DNA is held: 45 bases, read in frame from base 1. Between the V and J ends, shortened by 0 bases and 0 bases respectively, the junction contains 8 bases. Libraries of naive CD8 T cells were generated from around 20,000 to 1,000,000 sorted cells, with 10%, 30% or 50% of the purified RNA used. On a BD FACSAria II, naive CD8 T cells were FACS-sorted as CD8+CD4-CCR7+CD45RA+ and collected into RLT Plus buffer. Detection sensitivity was tested by spiking Jurkat RNA equal to ten TCR copies' worth into samples containing about 19,000-1,000,000 naive CD8 T cells. CD8 T cells were enriched with RosetteSep CD8+ T Cell Enrichment Cocktail and Ficoll-Paque, followed by ACK red cell lysis. This clonotype has a count of ten or more. It lacks a known antigen. No much larger clone exists at a distance of one base, and base qualities are not known.

This clonotype was obtained from a human donor in good health. Some libraries in this study had Jurkat cell RNA spiked in. Sample: naive CD8+ T cells from blood, with Jurkat cell RNA spiked in. The meaning of the sample's cell subset or site label: FACS-sorted CD8+CD4-CCR7+CD45RA+ naive T cells. The V gene is TRBV4-1 and the J gene is TRBJ1-1, with the D gene uncertain. At the DNA level, the sequence is TGCGCCAGCAGCCAAGATGGATACATGAACACTGAAGCTTTCTTT. This is translated as CASSQDGYMNTEAFF.